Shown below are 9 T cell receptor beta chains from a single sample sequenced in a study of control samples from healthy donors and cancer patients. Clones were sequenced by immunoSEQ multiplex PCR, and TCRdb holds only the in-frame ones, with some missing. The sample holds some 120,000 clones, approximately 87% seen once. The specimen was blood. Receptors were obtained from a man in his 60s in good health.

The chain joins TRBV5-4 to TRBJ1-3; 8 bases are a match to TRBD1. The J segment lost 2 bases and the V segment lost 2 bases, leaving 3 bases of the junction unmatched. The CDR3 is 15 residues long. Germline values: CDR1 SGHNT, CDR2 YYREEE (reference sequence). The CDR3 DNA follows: TGTGCCAGCAGCTTCACCAGGGGGCCTGGAAACACCATATATTTT. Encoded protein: CASSFTRGPGNTIYF. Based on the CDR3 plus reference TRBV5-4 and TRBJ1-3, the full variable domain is ETGVTQSPTHLIKTRGQQVTLRCSSQSGHNTVSWYQQALGQGPQFIFQYYREEENGRGNFPPRFSGLQFPNYSSELNVNALELDDSALYLCASSFTRGPGNTIYFGEGSWLTVV.

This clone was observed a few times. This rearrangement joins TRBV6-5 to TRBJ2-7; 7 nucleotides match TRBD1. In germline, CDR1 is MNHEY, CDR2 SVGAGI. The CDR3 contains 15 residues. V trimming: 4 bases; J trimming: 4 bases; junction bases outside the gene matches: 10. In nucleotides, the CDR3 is TGTGCCAGCAGTTTCTCGACAGGGATACAGTACGAGCAGTACTTC. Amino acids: CASSFSTGIQYEQYF.

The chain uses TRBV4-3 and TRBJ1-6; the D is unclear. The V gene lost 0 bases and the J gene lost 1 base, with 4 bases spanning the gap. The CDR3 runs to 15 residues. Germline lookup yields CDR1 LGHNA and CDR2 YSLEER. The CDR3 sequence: CASSQDRSYNSPLHF. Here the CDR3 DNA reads TGCGCCAGCAGCCAAGATCGGTCCTATAATTCACCCCTCCACTTT.

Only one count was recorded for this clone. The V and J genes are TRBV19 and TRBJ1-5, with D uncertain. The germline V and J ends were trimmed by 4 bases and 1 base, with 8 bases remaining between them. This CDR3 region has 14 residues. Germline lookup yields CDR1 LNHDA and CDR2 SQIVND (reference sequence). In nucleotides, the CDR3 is TGTGCCAGTAGTAACAGCCAGAGCAATCAGCCCCAGCATTTT. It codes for CASSNSQSNQPQHF.

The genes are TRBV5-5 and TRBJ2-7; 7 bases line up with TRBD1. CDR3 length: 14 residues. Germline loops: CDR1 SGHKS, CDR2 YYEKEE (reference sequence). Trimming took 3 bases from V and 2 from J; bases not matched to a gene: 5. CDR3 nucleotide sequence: TGTGCCAGCAGCTCGTTTGGACAGGCCTACGAGCAGTACTTC. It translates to CASSSFGQAYEQYF. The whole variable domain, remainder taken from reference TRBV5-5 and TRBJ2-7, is DAGVTQSPTHLIKTRGQQVTLRCSPISGHKSVSWYQQVLGQGPQFIFQYYEKEERGRGNFPDRFSARQFPNYSSELNVNALLLGDSALYLCASSSFGQAYEQYFGPGTRLTVT.

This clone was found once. DNA of the CDR3: TGTGCCAGCAGGGATTCCCGGACTAGCATTAGTGAGCAGTTCTTC. Its translation: CASRDSRTSISEQFF. V is TRBV5-4 and J is TRBJ2-1, with 8 bases aligning to TRBD2. The CDR3 sequence is 15 residues long. Germline-derived CDR1 and CDR2 are SGHNT and YYREEE (reference sequence). V gave up 5 bases and J gave up 9 bases; unmatched junction bases: 13.

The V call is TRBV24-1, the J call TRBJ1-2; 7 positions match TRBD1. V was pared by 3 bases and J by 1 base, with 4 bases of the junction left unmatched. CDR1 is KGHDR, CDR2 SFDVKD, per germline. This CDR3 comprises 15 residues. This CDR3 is CATSDGTAGNYGYTF. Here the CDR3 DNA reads TGTGCCACCAGTGATGGGACAGCCGGTAACTATGGCTACACCTTC.

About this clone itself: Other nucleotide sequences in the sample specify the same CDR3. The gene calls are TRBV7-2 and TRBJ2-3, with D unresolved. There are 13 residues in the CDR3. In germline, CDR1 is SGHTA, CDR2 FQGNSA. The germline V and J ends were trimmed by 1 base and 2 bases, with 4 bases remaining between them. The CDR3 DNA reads TGTGCCAGCAGCTTAGTTAACACAGATACGCAGTATTTT. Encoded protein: CASSLVNTDTQYF.

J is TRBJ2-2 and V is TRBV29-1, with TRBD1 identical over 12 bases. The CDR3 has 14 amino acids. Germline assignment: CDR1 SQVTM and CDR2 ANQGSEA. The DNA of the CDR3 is TGCGCGGAAATAGGGACAGGGGGCAACGGGGAGCTGTTTTTT. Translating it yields CAEIGTGGNGELFF.